One T cell receptor (beta chain) is described in this entry. This CDR3 is also generated by other DNA sequences in the sample. As processed by the authors: Amplification of reference gene primers provided the estimated nucleated cell counts. Repertoires were generated with immunoSEQ multiplex PCR, while TCRdb's copy carries only in-frame clones and drops some. That table is the source of V, J and clone size, and D and trimming were worked out from the DNA. The data show 75,000 to 95,000 clones, around 90% seen once. This sample was included in a study of blood T cell repertoires in COVID-19. Study as a whole: Acute-phase and convalescent COVID-19 samples originated in the United States, Italy and Spain.

V lost 1 base and J 3 bases, leaving 8 bases between the germline ends. Per the germline V gene, CDR1 is LGHDT and CDR2 is YNNKEL (reference sequence). The CDR3 covers 14 residues. The sequenced sample consisted of peripheral blood. This TCR was sampled from a man between 60 and 70 years old with acute or convalescent COVID-19. The chain is built from TRBV3-1 (or the pseudogene TRBV3-2) and TRBJ2-3; tentative D call: TRBD2 (6 bases). The CDR3: CASSQVAGTDTQYF. The CDR3 nucleotides are TGTGCCAGCAGCCAAGTCGCGGGGACAGATACGCAGTATTTT.